This T cell receptor (beta chain) was obtained from a study of shared clonotypes between healthy human individuals. Produced via immunoSEQ multiplex PCR; TCRdb's table is partial and in-frame only. The data contain roughly 1,600,000 clones, 98% to 99% of them seen just once; the ten biggest clones take up roughly 0.36%. Germline V lookup: CDR1 MNHEY, CDR2 SMNVEV (reference sequence). V trimming: 0 bases; J trimming: 1 base; junction bases outside the gene matches: 9. The CDR3 contains 18 residues. This chain links TRBV27 with TRBJ2-1; 7 positions agree with TRBD2. The sequence was obtained from a man in his thirties or forties in good health. The sequenced sample consisted of naive CD4+ T cells sorted from blood. Subset reported: CD45RA+ positively selected. CDR3 coding DNA: TGTGCCAGCAGTTTATCGTGGCGTTGGCGGGAGTCCTACAATGAGCAGTTCTTC. Amino acid sequence: CASSLSWRWRESYNEQFF.